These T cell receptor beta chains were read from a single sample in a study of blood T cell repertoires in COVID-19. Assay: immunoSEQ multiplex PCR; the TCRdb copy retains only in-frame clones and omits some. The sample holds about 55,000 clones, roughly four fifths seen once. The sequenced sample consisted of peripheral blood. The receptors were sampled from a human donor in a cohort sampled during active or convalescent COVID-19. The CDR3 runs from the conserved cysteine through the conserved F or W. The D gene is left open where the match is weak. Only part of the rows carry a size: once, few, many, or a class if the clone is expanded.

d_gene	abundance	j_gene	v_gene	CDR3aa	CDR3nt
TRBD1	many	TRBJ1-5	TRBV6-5	CASGTGGTQPQHF	TGTGCCAGCGGAACAGGGGGGACTCAGCCCCAGCATTTT
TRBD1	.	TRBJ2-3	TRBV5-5	CASSLAGQDTDTQYF	TGTGCCAGCAGCTTGGCGGGACAGGACACAGATACGCAGTATTTT
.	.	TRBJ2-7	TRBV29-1	CSVVLAFSSYEQYF	TGCAGCGTTGTACTAGCCTTTAGCTCCTACGAGCAGTACTTC
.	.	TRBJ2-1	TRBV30	CAWSPPGAQHNEQFF	TGTGCCTGGAGCCCCCCAGGCGCCCAACACAATGAGCAGTTCTTC
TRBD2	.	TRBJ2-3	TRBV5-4	CASSLDAGDTDTQYF	TGTGCCAGCAGCTTGGATGCGGGGGACACAGATACGCAGTATTTT
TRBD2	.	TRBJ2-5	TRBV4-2	CASSQDSGGPIETQYF	TGTGCCAGCAGCCAAGATAGCGGGGGGCCAATAGAGACCCAGTACTTC
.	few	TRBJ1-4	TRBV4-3	CASSQGAGNEKLFF	TGCGCCAGCAGCCAAGGGGCAGGCAATGAAAAACTGTTTTTT
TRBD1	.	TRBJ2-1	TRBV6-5	CASVGTVYNEQFF	TGTGCCAGCGTAGGGACAGTCTACAATGAGCAGTTCTTC
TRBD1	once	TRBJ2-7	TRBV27	CASSLSAAGAGGVQYF	TGTGCCAGCAGTTTATCGGCGGCCGGGGCAGGGGGTGTGCAGTACTTC
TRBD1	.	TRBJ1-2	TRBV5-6	CASSPTGTGFGYTF	TGTGCCAGCAGCCCAACCGGGACAGGGTTTGGCTACACCTTC
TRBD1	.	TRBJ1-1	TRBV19	CASRDRGEWAFF	TGTGCCAGTCGGGACAGGGGTGAGTGGGCTTTCTTT
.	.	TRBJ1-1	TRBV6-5	CASSYSRFLSNTEAFF	TGTGCCAGCAGTTACTCGAGGTTCCTCTCGAACACTGAAGCTTTCTTT
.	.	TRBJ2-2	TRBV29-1	CSVEGPGELFF	TGCAGCGTTGAAGGGCCCGGGGAGCTGTTTTTT
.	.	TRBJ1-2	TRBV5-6	CASSFEPPENYGYTF	TGTGCCAGCAGCTTTGAGCCCCCGGAGAACTATGGCTACACCTTC
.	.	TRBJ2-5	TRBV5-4	CASSPDRRSETQYF	TGTGCCAGCAGCCCTGACAGGCGGTCAGAGACCCAGTACTTC
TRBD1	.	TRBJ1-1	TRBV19	CASSIEGTANTEAFF	TGTGCCAGTAGTATAGAGGGGACAGCGAACACTGAAGCTTTCTTT
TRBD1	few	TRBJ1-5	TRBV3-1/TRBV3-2	CASSRQGGQPQHF	TGTGCCAGCAGCCGACAGGGGGGTCAGCCCCAGCATTTT
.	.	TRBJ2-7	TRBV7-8	CASSLGEVYEQYF	TGTGCCAGCAGCTTAGGCGAGGTGTACGAGCAGTACTTC
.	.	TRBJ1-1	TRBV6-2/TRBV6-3	CASSSAGGIPIRNTEAFF	TGTGCCAGCAGCTCGGCTGGGGGGATACCAATAAGGAACACTGAAGCTTTCTTT
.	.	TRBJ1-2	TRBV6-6	CASSGTLKGYTF	TGTGCCAGCTCCGGGACACTCAAGGGCTACACCTTC
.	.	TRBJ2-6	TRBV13	CASSLGPGRSGANVLTF	TGTGCCAGCAGCTTGGGGCCCGGACGGTCTGGGGCCAACGTCCTGACTTTC
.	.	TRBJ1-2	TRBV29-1	CSVDGDGYTF	TGCAGCGTTGACGGAGATGGCTACACCTTC
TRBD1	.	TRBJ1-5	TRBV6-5	CASSYSGGFQPQHF	TGTGCCAGCAGTTACTCAGGGGGCTTTCAGCCCCAGCATTTT
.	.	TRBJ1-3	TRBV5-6	CASSTYLQVRGNTIYF	TGTGCCAGCAGCACGTACCTTCAGGTACGTGGGAACACCATATATTTT
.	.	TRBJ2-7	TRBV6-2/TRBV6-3	CASSYSGAGASYEQYF	TGTGCCAGCAGTTACTCGGGGGCAGGGGCCTCCTACGAGCAGTACTTC
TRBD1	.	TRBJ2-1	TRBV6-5	CASSLSGGYNEQFF	TGTGCCAGCAGTCTTTCAGGGGGCTACAATGAGCAGTTCTTC
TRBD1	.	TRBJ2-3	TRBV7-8	CASSPIFRQGSSTQYF	TGTGCCAGCAGTCCTATCTTCAGACAGGGGTCCAGTACGCAGTATTTT
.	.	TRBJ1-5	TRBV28	CASSSGGQGHSNQPQHF	TGTGCCAGCAGTTCGGGGGGGCAGGGTCATAGCAATCAGCCCCAGCATTTT